One and the same sample provided the 15 T cell receptor beta chains below, sequenced in a study of T-cell reconstitution after alpha-beta-depleted transplantation in children. Unique molecular identifiers were incorporated during preparation of the TCRbeta library. TCRdb processed the PCR reads anew with MiXCR; each CDR3 protein has one entry. This table holds 350,000 to 450,000 distinct CDR3 sequences, more than 10% found once. Here the sequenced sample was PBMCs, taken from the stem cell graft. These receptors came from a human donor who donated a stem cell graft to a child with Fanconi anemia.

The chain recombines TRBV9 with TRBJ2-7; D unresolved. Germline loops: CDR1 SGDLS, CDR2 YYNGEE. The length of the CDR3 is 12 residues. The V gene lost 5 bases and the J gene lost 7 bases, with 13 bases spanning the gap. The CDR3 reads CASSRAIGEQYF. Here the CDR3 DNA reads TGTGCCAGCAGTAGGGCTATCGGGGAGCAGTACTTC.

With respect to this clonotype: The junction and the germline gene differ at one end; a read error may be behind it. The chain is built from TRBV7-7 and TRBJ2-5, with 9 positions matching TRBD1. The CDR3 has 14 residues. Germline values: CDR1 SSHAT, CDR2 FNYEAQ (reference sequence). CDR3 sequence (DNA): TGTGCTAGCAGCTTAGGACAGGGGCCTGGGACCCAGTACTTC. Translated: CASSLGQGPGTQYF.

This clonotype was counted many times. The rearrangement joins TRBV20-1 to TRBJ2-7; a possible D gene is TRBD2 (6 bases). Trimming took 4 bases from V and 2 from J, leaving 9 bases between them. Germline CDR1 reads DFQATT; CDR2 reads SNEGSKA (reference sequence). The CDR3 has 12 residues. CDR3 sequence (DNA): TGCAGTGCTAATCGGGGGACCTACGAGCAGTACTTC. It encodes CSANRGTYEQYF.

This chain connects TRBV7-2 to TRBJ2-7; 8 nucleotides agree with TRBD1. With 8 bases clipped from V and 0 bases from J, the junction kept 12 bases outside the gene matches. Per the germline V gene, CDR1 is SGHTA and CDR2 is FQGNSA. CDR3 length: 16 residues. The CDR3 sequence is CASSETTGAGSYEQYF. The CDR3 region has the DNA TGTGCCAGCTCCGAAACGACAGGGGCGGGCTCCTACGAGCAGTACTTC.

This clonotype was counted between two and nine times. This chain uses TRBV10-3 with TRBJ1-6; possibly TRBD1 for D (6 bases). Germline V lookup: CDR1 ENHRY, CDR2 SYGVKD. This CDR3 spans 16 amino acids. Trimming cost V 8 bases and J 8 bases, with 22 bases left between them. The CDR3 sequence is CAIGTTGPSQDSPLHF. In nucleotides, the CDR3 is TGTGCCATCGGGACGACAGGTCCCAGCCAAGATTCACCCCTCCACTTT.

This clonotype was counted a few times. This chain uses TRBV9 with TRBJ2-1, with D unresolved. The V gene's germline CDR1 is SGDLS and CDR2 YYNGEE. Trimming removed 0 bases at V and 10 bases at J, with 5 bases between. The CDR3 length is 11 residues. The CDR3, as DNA: TGTGCCAGCAGCGTAGCTTCGGAGCAGTTCTTC. This codes for CASSVASEQFF.

Ten or more counts support this clonotype. This chain links TRBV20-1 with TRBJ2-1, with a tentative D call TRBD2 (5 bases). Germline V lookup: CDR1 DFQATT, CDR2 SNEGSKA (reference sequence). The V end was cut by 2 bases, the J end by 7 bases, with 9 bases between. This CDR3 has 12 amino acids. The CDR3 here is CSARPSGNEQFF. The CDR3 coding sequence is TGCAGTGCTAGACCATCGGGGAATGAGCAGTTCTTC.

This clonotype was counted at least ten times. CDR3: CASSVAGGSGGTTDTQYF. In nucleotides, the CDR3 is TGTGCCAGCAGCGTAGCTGGTGGTAGCGGGGGGACCACAGATACGCAGTATTTT. This rearrangement joins TRBV9 to TRBJ2-3; TRBD2 agrees at 10 bases. CDR1 is SGDLS and CDR2 is YYNGEE in the germline V gene. This CDR3 has 18 amino acids. J gave up 2 bases and V 0 bases, and 9 bases lay outside the gene matches.

This clonotype has ten or more counts. The chain employs TRBV20-1 and TRBJ1-1; 8 positions match TRBD1. V was clipped by 5 bases and J by 1 base; unmatched bases: 3. Germline lookup yields CDR1 DFQATT and CDR2 SNEGSKA (reference sequence). The CDR3 is 13 amino acids. The CDR3 loop is CSAFGQGNTEAFF. Here the CDR3 DNA reads TGCAGTGCTTTCGGACAGGGGAACACTGAAGCTTTCTTT.

Only a few counts were recorded for this clonotype. The rearrangement uses TRBV2 and TRBJ2-1; D is unresolved. The V end was cut by 5 bases, the J end by 9 bases, with 14 bases between. This CDR3 has 13 residues. CDR1 SNHLY and CDR2 FYNNEI come from the germline V gene. The CDR3: CASSISRSGEQFF. The DNA of the CDR3 is TGTGCCAGCAGTATATCGCGATCGGGTGAGCAGTTCTTC.

The chain recombines TRBV5-1 with TRBJ2-1, with D unresolved. V was trimmed by 5 bases and J by 3 bases, leaving 15 bases between them. The germline V gene has CDR1 SGHRS and CDR2 YFSETQ. The CDR3 contains 15 residues. The CDR3 is CASRSAPEDYNEQFF. DNA of the CDR3: TGCGCCAGCAGGTCAGCCCCCGAGGACTACAATGAGCAGTTCTTC.

V gene TRBV5-1 combines with J gene TRBJ2-3; D is unclear. Germline CDR1 SGHRS, CDR2 YFSETQ. V dropped 0 bases and J dropped 9 bases, with 8 bases sitting between them. The CDR3 runs to 12 residues. CDR3 region: CASSLDGRTQYF. Here the CDR3 DNA reads TGCGCCAGCAGCTTGGACGGCCGGACGCAGTATTTT.

This clonotype was counted only a few times. V gene TRBV20-1 combines with J gene TRBJ2-5; TRBD1 might be the D (5 bases). From germline, CDR1 is DFQATT and CDR2 SNEGSKA (reference sequence). With 3 bases removed from V and 5 bases from J, the gap between germline ends came to 10 bases. This CDR3 spans 12 amino acids. The CDR3 loop reads CSASGAQETQYF. In nucleotides, the CDR3 is TGCAGTGCTAGTGGGGCCCAGGAGACCCAGTACTTC.

This clonotype has just a few counts. The J gene is TRBJ1-4, the V gene TRBV15, with 9 bases aligning to TRBD1. Germline CDR1 LNHNV, CDR2 YYDKDF (reference sequence). This CDR3 has 15 amino acids. V gave up 5 bases and J gave up 8 bases; unmatched junction bases: 9. Here the CDR3 DNA reads TGTGCCACCAGCCGAAGGACAGGGGCGGTCGAAAAACTGTTTTTT. Its protein is CATSRRTGAVEKLFF.

This clonotype was counted many times. This chain joins TRBV20-1 and TRBJ2-1; 8 nucleotides align to TRBD2. The CDR3 runs 13 residues. CDR1 and CDR2 (germline): DFQATT, SNEGSKA (reference sequence). With 6 bases clipped from V and 6 bases from J, the junction kept 7 bases outside the gene matches. The CDR3 reads CSAPKRGGNEQFF. The CDR3, as DNA: TGCAGTGCCCCTAAACGGGGGGGCAATGAGCAGTTCTTC.